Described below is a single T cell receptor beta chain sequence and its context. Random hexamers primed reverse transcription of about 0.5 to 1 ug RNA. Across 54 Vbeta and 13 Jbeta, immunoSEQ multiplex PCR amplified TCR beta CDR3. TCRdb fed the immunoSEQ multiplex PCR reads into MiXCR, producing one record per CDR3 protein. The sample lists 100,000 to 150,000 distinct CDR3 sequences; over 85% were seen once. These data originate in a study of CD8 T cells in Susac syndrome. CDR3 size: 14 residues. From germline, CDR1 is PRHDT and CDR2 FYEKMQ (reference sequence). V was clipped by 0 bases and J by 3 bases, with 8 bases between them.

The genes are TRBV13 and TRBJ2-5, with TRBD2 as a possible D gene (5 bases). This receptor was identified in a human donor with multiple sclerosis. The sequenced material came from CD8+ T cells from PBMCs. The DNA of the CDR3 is TGTGCCAGCAGCTTAGGCCGGGAAAAAGAGACCCAGTACTTC. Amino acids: CASSLGREKETQYF. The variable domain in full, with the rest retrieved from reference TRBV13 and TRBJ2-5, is AAGVIQSPRHLIKEKRETATLKCYPIPRHDTVYWYQQGPGQDPQFLISFYEKMQSDKGSIPDRFSAQQFSDYHSELNMSSLELGDSALYFCASSLGREKETQYFGPGTRLLVL.